This TCR beta chain was sequenced in a study of human T cells and chemical hapten exposure. A few counts support this clonotype. MiXCR, run by TCRdb on the RACE reads, gives a single entry per CDR3 protein. Of about 84,000 distinct CDR3 sequences listed, under 14% are singletons. V lost 3 bases to trimming and J lost 2 bases, with 9 bases between them. CDR1 and CDR2 from the germline V gene are SQVTM and ANQGSEA. The CDR3 covers 13 residues. Described time point: patch test 3, about 24 weeks after DPC sensitization. Treatment in this sample: therapeutic diphenylcyclopropenone sensitization with weekly scalp DPC.

The chain is built from TRBV29-1 and TRBJ2-3; D ambiguous. The clonotype comes from a woman aged 45-60 years with alopecia areata. Some clones in this sample may be carry-over from other donors' samples. This material consisted of whole blood, taken in connection with sensitization to the hapten diphenylcyclopropenone (DPC). This CDR3 is CSVEFGSTDTQYF. Here the CDR3 DNA reads TGCAGCGTTGAGTTCGGATCCACAGATACGCAGTATTTT.